This entry lists 26 T cell receptor beta chains sequenced from one sample in a study of blood T cells in healthy people across ages. The authors ran a second PCR of about 6 to 11 cycles using a sample-barcoded 5' primer and a J-beta primer mix. MiXCR, run by TCRdb on the 5' RACE reads, gives a single entry per CDR3 protein. In the table there are 1.4 million to 1.5 million distinct CDR3 sequences, about 43% of which are singletons. The specimen sequenced was blood. The receptors shown here come from a woman under 30 in good health.

CDR3 sequence (DNA): TGTGCCACCAAAGGACAGGGAGGGGCTAACTATGGCTACACCTTC. Translation gives CATKGQGGANYGYTF. The chain uses TRBV12-3 or TRBV12-4 and TRBJ1-2, with 8 bases matching TRBD1. The CDR3 length is 15 residues. Germline trimming cut 10 bases from V and 0 bases from J; bases unmatched to any gene: 10.

The rearrangement uses TRBV2 and TRBJ2-7; D is uncertain. Trimming cost V 0 bases and J 0 bases, with 9 bases left between them. CDR1 SNHLY and CDR2 FYNNEI come from the germline V gene. This CDR3 has 15 amino acids. CDR3 loop: CASSEAPEPSYEQYF. The CDR3, as DNA: TGTGCCAGCAGTGAAGCGCCGGAGCCCTCCTACGAGCAGTACTTC.

J is TRBJ2-2 and V is TRBV6-5; D unclear. V was pared by 0 bases and J by 3 bases, with 17 bases between. CDR3 length equals 18 residues. CDR1 is MNHEY, CDR2 SVGAGI, per germline. The CDR3 loop reads CASSYSVVRILDTGELFF. For the CDR3, the DNA is TGTGCCAGCAGTTACTCGGTCGTCCGGATATTAGACACCGGGGAGCTGTTTTTT.

This chain joins TRBV6-6 and TRBJ2-5; maybe TRBD2 (6 bases). The CDR3 consists of 14 residues. V was trimmed by 8 bases and J by 0 bases, leaving 13 bases between them. CDR1 is MNHNY and CDR2 is SVGAGI in the germline V gene (reference sequence). The CDR3 nucleotides read TGTGCCAGCGCGGGGCGAAGCCACCAAGAGACCCAGTACTTC. This gives the protein CASAGRSHQETQYF.

The chain is built from TRBV7-9 and TRBJ2-2; 8 bases map to TRBD2. Germline assignment: CDR1 SEHNR and CDR2 FQNEAQ (reference sequence). Germline trimming cut 6 bases from V and 3 bases from J; bases unmatched to any gene: 12. CDR3 length equals 17 residues. The CDR3 coding sequence is TGTGCCAGCAGACAGTCCGAGCGGGAGAGTGACACCGGGGAGCTGTTTTTT. Its protein is CASRQSERESDTGELFF.

The chain links TRBV11-2 to TRBJ1-5; D is unclear. The germline V gene encodes CDR1 SGHAT and CDR2 FQNNGV. The CDR3 contains 15 residues. V lost 0 bases to trimming and J lost 0 bases, with 6 bases between them. The CDR3 is CASSLDGHSNQPQHF. The CDR3 DNA reads TGTGCCAGCAGCTTAGATGGCCATAGCAATCAGCCCCAGCATTTT. Combining the CDR3 with reference TRBV11-2 and TRBJ1-5 gives the whole variable domain EAGVAQSPRYKIIEKRQSVAFWCNPISGHATLYWYQQILGQGPKLLIQFQNNGVVDDSQLPKDRFSAERLKGVDSTLKIQPAKLEDSAVYLCASSLDGHSNQPQHFGDGTRLSIL.

This rearrangement joins TRBV7-9 to TRBJ2-1, with D perhaps matching TRBD2 (5 bases). The CDR3 contains 18 residues. V lost 3 bases to trimming and J lost 8 bases, with 26 bases between them. The germline V gene encodes CDR1 SEHNR and CDR2 FQNEAQ (reference sequence). The CDR3 DNA reads as TGTGCCAGCAGCTTGTCTGAGGGTCCAAGTGGCAGATTGGATGAGCAGTTCTTC. This sequence encodes CASSLSEGPSGRLDEQFF.

This clonotype was seen more than once but under ten times. V and J are TRBV11-2 and TRBJ2-5; D not resolved. The J call could be wrong; TRBJ2-7 is a better fit for the DNA end. This CDR3 has 17 amino acids. Germline CDR1 SGHAT, CDR2 FQNNGV. The DNA of the CDR3 is TGTGCCAGCAGCTTAGGGCCATTGAGGTCTAAGGGCTACGAGCAGTACTTC. Amino acid sequence: CASSLGPLRSKGYEQYF.

The chain joins TRBV25-1 to TRBJ1-6, with 9 bases that match TRBD1. Germline V gene sequence: CDR1 MGHDK, CDR2 SYGVNS. The CDR3 extends over 11 amino acids. V shed 3 bases, J shed 17 bases, and the junction held 2 bases outside the gene matches. The CDR3 region is CASSEGQGVHF. The CDR3 coding sequence is TGTGCCAGCAGTGAGGGACAGGGTGTCCACTTT.

In this sample, this clonotype turned up a few times. The V and J genes are TRBV4-1 and TRBJ1-2, with D possibly being TRBD1 (6 bases). Germline CDR1 MGHRA, CDR2 YSYEKL. The V and J ends lost 0 bases and 4 bases respectively, with 9 bases between them. The CDR3 loop spans 14 amino acids. The CDR3 loop is CASSQEETGYGYTF. DNA of the CDR3: TGCGCCAGCAGCCAAGAAGAGACAGGCTATGGCTACACCTTC.

The V call is TRBV28, the J call TRBJ2-4, with 8 bases matching TRBD1. In germline, CDR1 is MDHEN, CDR2 SYDVKM. This CDR3 is 13 amino acids long. V lost 5 bases and J lost 9; bases outside the gene matches: 6. The CDR3 loop reads CASSAGQGSIQYF. DNA of the CDR3: TGTGCCAGCAGTGCCGGACAGGGTAGCATTCAGTACTTC.

This clonotype was seen a handful of times. The genes are TRBV6-5 and TRBJ2-3, with 16 nucleotides matching TRBD2. V lost 2 bases to trimming and J lost 5 bases; unmatched junction nucleotides: 7. Germline V lookup: CDR1 MNHEY, CDR2 SVGAGI. The CDR3 has 18 amino acids. The CDR3 nucleotides are TGTGCCAGCAGTTACCTCCAGGGACTAGCGGGAGGGCTAGATACGCAGTATTTT. Translation gives CASSYLQGLAGGLDTQYF.

This clonotype was observed a handful of times. The CDR3 spells CAISESRGGGPTEAFF. DNA of the CDR3: TGTGCCATCAGTGAATCCAGGGGAGGGGGGCCCACTGAAGCTTTCTTT. The chain uses TRBV10-3 and TRBJ1-1; TRBD1 is a possible D gene (6 bases). The CDR3 length is 16 residues. CDR1 is ENHRY and CDR2 is SYGVKD in the germline V gene. Trimming left V 3 bases short and J 4 bases short, with 18 bases between.

CDR3 coding DNA: TGCGCCAGCAGCTACGGGACTAGCGGTTGGCAGGAGCAGTTCTTC. This sequence encodes CASSYGTSGWQEQFF. The genes are TRBV5-1 and TRBJ2-1; TRBD2 matches at 11 bases. The CDR3 totals 15 residues. Germline trimming cut 3 bases from V and 10 bases from J; bases unmatched to any gene: 9. Germline CDR1 SGHRS, CDR2 YFSETQ. Together with reference TRBV5-1 and TRBJ2-1, the CDR3 gives the full variable domain: KAGVTQTPRYLIKTRGQQVTLSCSPISGHRSVSWYQQTPGQGLQFLFEYFSETQRNKGNFPGRFSGRQFSNSRSEMNVSTLELGDSALYLCASSYGTSGWQEQFFGPGTRLTVL.

V and J are TRBV27 and TRBJ1-2, with 11 bases matching TRBD1. Germline trimming cut 5 bases from V and 7 bases from J; bases unmatched to any gene: 6. This CDR3 spans 14 amino acids. Germline loops: CDR1 MNHEY, CDR2 SMNVEV (reference sequence). This CDR3 is CASSHSGTGGGYTF. The CDR3 region has the DNA TGTGCCAGCAGTCACTCCGGGACAGGGGGTGGCTACACCTTC.

The J gene is TRBJ1-1, the V gene TRBV20-1, with no clear D. The CDR3 is 11 residues long. Trimming removed 4 bases from V and 1 base from J, with 4 bases in between. From germline, CDR1 is DFQATT and CDR2 SNEGSKA (reference sequence). CDR3 DNA: TGCAGTGCTAACTGGAACACTGAAGCTTTCTTT. This codes for CSANWNTEAFF.

The V gene is TRBV12-3 or TRBV12-4, the J gene TRBJ1-1; D gene ambiguous. The CDR3 runs to 12 residues. The germline V and J ends were trimmed by 6 bases and 5 bases, with 10 bases remaining between them. CDR3 DNA: TGTGCCAGCAGCTTCGGGCGGACTGAAGCTTTCTTT. This encodes CASSFGRTEAFF.

The chain links TRBV2 to TRBJ2-1; D might be TRBD2 (6 bases). The germline CDR1 and CDR2 sequences are SNHLY and FYNNEI. The CDR3 spans 15 residues. The V end was cut by 7 bases, the J end by 6 bases, with 19 bases between. This CDR3 reads CASTKTRDLLNEQFF. The CDR3, as DNA: TGTGCCAGCACCAAAACTCGGGACTTACTCAATGAGCAGTTCTTC.

In DNA form, the CDR3 reads TGCAGTGCTAGAGATGCGGCGGGTAGGCAGCCCCAGCATTTT. This gives the protein CSARDAAGRQPQHF. The chain is built from TRBV20-1 and TRBJ1-5; no definite D call. The CDR3 runs to 14 residues. Trimming shortened V by 0 bases and J by 7 bases, and 13 bases separated the two germline ends. Germline CDR1 DFQATT, CDR2 SNEGSKA (reference sequence).

CDR3 sequence reads: CASSFTDTEAFF. CDR3 DNA: TGTGCCAGCAGCTTCACGGACACTGAAGCTTTCTTT. The rearrangement links TRBV11-2 to TRBJ1-1; D ambiguous. This CDR3 has 12 amino acids. The V gene's germline CDR1 is SGHAT and CDR2 FQNNGV. V lost 3 bases to trimming and J lost 3 bases, with 5 bases between them.

This clonotype was detected only a few times. The chain carries TRBV7-2 and TRBJ2-1, with unresolved D. The CDR3 is 13 residues long. V lost 5 bases, J lost 7 bases, and 12 bases lay in between. Germline V gene data show CDR1 as SGHTA and CDR2 as FQGNSA. The CDR3 DNA reads TGTGCCAGCAGCACGATTTTTTTTAATGAGCAGTTCTTC. This codes for CASSTIFFNEQFF.

The chain links TRBV5-5 to TRBJ2-3; D unclear. Germline loops: CDR1 SGHKS, CDR2 YYEKEE (reference sequence). This CDR3 comprises 12 residues. The V and J ends lost 5 bases and 5 bases respectively, with 9 bases between them. The CDR3 sequence is CASRPDGDTQYF. The CDR3 DNA reads TGTGCCAGCAGACCGGACGGAGATACGCAGTATTTT.

CDR3 in amino acids: CASSRTHNSNQPQHF. The CDR3 nucleotides are TGTGCCAGCAGTAGGACGCACAATAGCAATCAGCCCCAGCATTTT. This chain uses TRBV27 with TRBJ1-5; D is undetermined. CDR3 size: 15 residues. Trimming took 5 bases from V and 0 from J, leaving 11 bases between them. The germline V gene encodes CDR1 MNHEY and CDR2 SMNVEV (reference sequence).

A few counts support this clonotype. The genes are TRBV10-3 and TRBJ2-1, with TRBD2 identical over 9 bases. V lost 5 bases to trimming and J lost 10 bases; unmatched junction nucleotides: 15. This CDR3 contains 16 residues. Germline CDR1 reads ENHRY; CDR2 reads SYGVKD. The CDR3 loop reads CAISIPPGTSLLEQFF. DNA of the CDR3: TGTGCCATCAGTATCCCCCCCGGGACTAGCCTCTTGGAGCAGTTCTTC.

The gene calls are TRBV7-3 and TRBJ2-7, with D maybe TRBD1 (6 bases). V dropped 5 bases and J dropped 6 bases, with 17 bases sitting between them. CDR3 length: 14 residues. The V gene's germline CDR1 is SGHTA and CDR2 FQGTGA. This CDR3 is CASSLTGSVREQYF. In DNA form, the CDR3 reads TGTGCCAGCAGCCTGACAGGTTCTGTTCGCGAGCAGTACTTC.

The chain has TRBV27 and TRBJ1-6; D is uncertain. The CDR3 consists of 12 residues. V was cut by 6 bases and J by 9 bases, with 9 bases left in between. From germline, CDR1 is MNHEY and CDR2 SMNVEV (reference sequence). CDR3 region: CASRSLGSPLHF. Here the CDR3 DNA reads TGTGCCAGCAGGTCACTGGGTTCACCCCTCCACTTT.